This TCR beta chain was found in a study of graft-versus-host responses after intestinal transplantation. Study-wide context: Grafts that recipients had were multivisceral, liver-intestinal, or isolated intestinal transplants. All recipients got anti-thymocyte globulin induction, then tacrolimus and steroids for three to four years.

The table lists this clone with a few counts. Its specificity is unknown. Study-wide findings and caveats: GvH clones occurred in recipient marrow; some first appeared in ileum or blood. Individuals who had graft-donor T cell macrochimerism had allografts that showed high graft-versus-host to host-versus-graft clonal ratios.

TCRdb's table, derived via immunoSEQ multiplex PCR, lists solely in-frame clones and lacks some. The sample gives about 15,000 clones, around 63% of which show up once; roughly 13% is in the top ten. From the graft tissue, intraepithelial and lamina propria lymphocytes were released through processing. The sequences come from ileum tissue, collected 524 days after transplant. The TCR comes from a human patient who received an intestinal transplant, so some T cells may come from the graft donor.

The CDR3 nucleotides are TGTGCCAGCAGCTTACCCGTGGACCCCAGGGACAGCTACAATGAGCAGTTCTTC. Translation: CASSLPVDPRDSYNEQFF. J is TRBJ2-1 and V is TRBV7-2; 7 bases map to TRBD1. Germline CDR1 and CDR2: SGHTA and FQGNSA. Losses at the gene ends were 2 bases for V and 3 bases for J; bases not matched to a gene: 13. CDR3 size: 18 residues.